The source of this T cell receptor beta chain is a study of CD8 T cells in Susac syndrome. Study results and caveats: The greatest CD8+ clonal expansion in Susac occurred in TEMRA cells and in active patients.

When the RNA was reverse transcribed, random hexamers were used with an input of roughly 0.5 to 1 ug. A multiplex approach, immunoSEQ multiplex PCR, amplified TCR beta CDR3 across 54 Vbeta and 13 Jbeta. TCRdb re-derived calls from the immunoSEQ multiplex PCR reads in MiXCR, one entry per CDR3 protein. The sample lists around 110,000 distinct CDR3 sequences, roughly 94% seen once, with 0.28% in the top ten. The germline CDR1 and CDR2 sequences are SGHTA and FQGNSA. The V end lost 3 bases, the J end lost 6 bases, and 18 bases lay between the germline ends. CDR3 length equals 17 residues. Comments on this clonotype: Its antigen is unidentified.

The V call is TRBV7-2, the J call TRBJ1-6; D perhaps matches TRBD1 (5 bases). Input material: CD8+ T cells from PBMCs. The source is a human donor with Susac syndrome. CDR3 region: CASSFPVRDGVNSPLHF. The CDR3, as DNA: TGTGCCAGCAGCTTTCCCGTCCGGGACGGCGTTAATTCACCCCTCCACTTT.